The 14 T cell receptor beta chains below come from one sample, sequenced in a study of OX40 agonist ivuxolimab in advanced cancers. The data were produced by immunoSEQ multiplex PCR, yet TCRdb's version contains in-frame clones alone and is incomplete. The sample includes about 61,000 clones, about 88% of them seen just once. The sequencing here drew on CD4+ or CD8+ T cells sorted from blood, taken in a trial of the OX40 agonist ivuxolimab. Receptors originate from an adult with an advanced solid tumor such as melanoma, head and neck, liver or kidney cancer.

A single count supports this clone. This chain uses TRBV5-1 with TRBJ2-1, with unresolved D. The CDR3 runs 17 residues. Germline V gene lookup returns CDR1 SGHRS and CDR2 YFSETQ. Trimming took 4 bases from V and 4 from J, leaving 21 bases between them. The CDR3 is CASSLANVIGQYNEQFF. CDR3 sequence (DNA): TGCGCCAGCAGCCTGGCAAATGTTATCGGGCAATACAATGAGCAGTTCTTC.

This clone was detected only a few times. The rearrangement links TRBV2 to TRBJ1-1; TRBD1 agrees at 7 bases. The CDR3 runs 14 residues. The germline V gene encodes CDR1 SNHLY and CDR2 FYNNEI. Losses at the gene ends were 6 bases for V and 8 bases for J; bases not matched to a gene: 12. Here the CDR3 DNA reads TGTGCCAGCAGGGAAAACGTACAGGGGAGGGAAGCTTTCTTT. Protein sequence: CASRENVQGREAFF. Combining the CDR3 with reference TRBV2 and TRBJ1-1 gives the whole variable domain EPEVTQTPSHQVTQMGQEVILRCVPISNHLYFYWYRQILGQKVEFLVSFYNNEISEKSEIFDDQFSVERPDGSNFTLKIRSTKLEDSAMYFCASRENVQGREAFFGQGTRLTVV.

The V call is TRBV6-5, the J call TRBJ2-7, with 9 nucleotides matching TRBD1. This CDR3 has 13 amino acids. Germline V gene lookup returns CDR1 MNHEY and CDR2 SVGAGI. Trimming at V came to 8 bases and at J to 4 bases, leaving 6 bases not matched to a gene. This CDR3 reads CASGRGQGYEQYF. DNA for the CDR3: TGTGCCAGCGGAAGGGGACAGGGTTACGAGCAGTACTTC.

Worth noting for this clone: Germline and junction disagree at one end, which may indicate a read error. V usage is TRBV4-1 and J usage is TRBJ2-7; 9 bases are shared with TRBD2. Per the germline V gene, CDR1 is MGHRA and CDR2 is YSYEKL. There are 16 residues in the CDR3. CDR3 protein: CASSQEAGGKTYAQYF. CDR3 DNA sequence: TGCGCCAGCAGCCAAGAAGCGGGGGGCAAGACCTACGCGCAGTACTTC.

The chain uses TRBV7-7 and TRBJ1-1, with 10 nucleotides matching TRBD1. The CDR3 has 17 amino acids. The J segment lost 0 bases and the V segment lost 6 bases, leaving 10 bases of the junction unmatched. Germline V gene data show CDR1 as SSHAT and CDR2 as FNYEAQ (reference sequence). CDR3 sequence: CASSLEGDRGLNTEAFF. In DNA, the CDR3 is TGTGCCAGCAGTCTTGAGGGGGACAGGGGTCTGAACACTGAAGCTTTCTTT.

This clone has only a few counts. J is TRBJ1-2 and V is TRBV30; D unresolved. Germline V gives CDR1 GTSNPN, CDR2 SVGIG (reference sequence). Deletions cut 0 bases from V and 2 bases from J, with 10 bases between. The CDR3 extends over 14 amino acids. The CDR3 sequence is CAWSVLTANYGYTF. The CDR3 nucleotides read TGTGCCTGGAGTGTACTAACAGCAAACTATGGCTACACCTTC.

In its sample, this clone was seen a few times. This sequence joins TRBV5-1 and TRBJ2-2; D not certain. Trimming stripped 4 bases from V and 6 bases from J, with 13 bases between. This CDR3 spans 14 amino acids. From germline, CDR1 is SGHRS and CDR2 YFSETQ. This CDR3 reads CASSLTWVAGELFF. The CDR3 DNA is TGCGCCAGCAGCCTGACCTGGGTCGCCGGGGAGCTGTTTTTT. The full variable domain, completed using reference TRBV5-1 and TRBJ2-2, is KAGVTQTPRYLIKTRGQQVTLSCSPISGHRSVSWYQQTPGQGLQFLFEYFSETQRNKGNFPGRFSGRQFSNSRSEMNVSTLELGDSALYLCASSLTWVAGELFFGEGSRLTVL.

J is TRBJ1-3 and V is TRBV7-9; no reliable D call. The CDR3 covers 16 residues. V was clipped by 1 base and J by 4 bases, with 14 bases between them. Germline lookup yields CDR1 SEHNR and CDR2 FQNEAQ (reference sequence). The CDR3 reads CASSLELGVLGNTIYF. In nucleotides, the CDR3 is TGTGCCAGCAGCTTAGAATTAGGAGTCCTGGGAAACACCATATATTTT.

The V and J genes are TRBV5-1 and TRBJ1-2; 8 bases fit TRBD1. The CDR3 is made up of 17 amino acids. J was trimmed by 8 bases and V by 4 bases; bases with no gene match: 19. The germline gives CDR1 SGHRS, CDR2 YFSETQ. The DNA for the CDR3 is TGCGCCAGCAGCGTTCAGGGGGCACAGGCCCCCTTCGGCGGCTACACCTTC. Its translation: CASSVQGAQAPFGGYTF.

This chain connects TRBV5-5 to TRBJ1-4; possible D gene TRBD1, 6 bases. Trimming left V 5 bases short and J 0 bases short, with 11 bases between. Germline V lookup: CDR1 SGHKS, CDR2 YYEKEE (reference sequence). This CDR3 is built from 15 residues. CDR3 DNA sequence: TGTGCCAGCAGATCGGACAGTGCAACTAATGAAAAACTGTTTTTT. Protein product: CASRSDSATNEKLFF.

The chain uses TRBV11-2 and TRBJ2-7; D is uncertain. This CDR3 contains 13 residues. V was pared by 3 bases and J by 2 bases, with 8 bases between. Germline CDR1 SGHAT, CDR2 FQNNGV. The CDR3: CASSFGLAYEQYF. The CDR3, as DNA: TGTGCCAGCAGCTTTGGGCTAGCCTACGAGCAGTACTTC.

The chain employs TRBV6-4 and TRBJ2-2; D gene ambiguous. CDR1 is MRHNA and CDR2 is SNTAGT in the germline V gene. V lost 4 bases and J 2 bases, leaving 5 bases between the germline ends. There are 13 residues in the CDR3. CDR3 DNA sequence: TGTGCCAGCAGTGTAGGAAACACCGGGGAGCTGTTTTTT. It is translated as CASSVGNTGELFF.

The gene calls are TRBV7-2 and TRBJ1-1; D may be TRBD1 (5 bases). V gave up 2 bases and J gave up 6 bases, with 13 bases separating them. The CDR3 is 14 amino acids. The V gene's germline CDR1 is SGHTA and CDR2 FQGNSA. The CDR3 loop reads CASSLTGARAEAFF. DNA of the CDR3: TGTGCCAGCAGCTTAACAGGAGCGCGGGCTGAAGCTTTCTTT.

There are a few counts of this clone. The gene calls are TRBV6-1 and TRBJ1-6; D uncertain. The germline V gene encodes CDR1 MNHNS and CDR2 SASEGT. The length of the CDR3 is 16 residues. V lost 4 bases and J lost 7, with 17 bases in between. The CDR3 spells CASSARSDVGNSPLHF. The DNA for the CDR3 is TGTGCCAGCAGTGCCCGATCGGACGTGGGGAATTCACCCCTCCACTTT.